This TCR beta chain was obtained from a study of tumor-infiltrating lymphocytes in primary liver carcinoma. Co-extracting RNA and DNA was done with roughly 17-32 mg of unsorted bulk tissue as input. This CDR3 is 19 amino acids long. V gave up 4 bases and J gave up 4 bases, with 25 bases separating them. Germline V gene lookup returns CDR1 LGHNA and CDR2 YSLEER. From about 0.5 ug of total RNA, TCR beta-specific cDNA was reverse-transcribed using a constant-region primer. Slightly modified ARM-PCR served as the procedure for the TCR beta libraries. These libraries came from three rounds of nested multiplex PCR. Both of the initial two PCR rounds ran for about 9 cycles and employed TRBV1-TRBV30 forward primers alongside a C-beta reverse primer. Using its own MiXCR run on the multiplex PCR reads, TCRdb lists one record per CDR3 protein. Among approximately 190,000 distinct CDR3 sequences listed, just under 85% were seen once.

In its sample, this clonotype was seen many times. Sequencing was done on a sample of tumor tissue from primary liver carcinoma. V and J are TRBV4-3 and TRBJ2-2; tentatively, D is TRBD1 (5 bases). The TCR originated in a middle-aged man with primary liver carcinoma and hepatitis B virus infection. This CDR3 is CASSPRSPTRGGSTGELFF. The CDR3, as DNA: TGCGCCAGCAGCCCCCGAAGCCCGACAAGGGGCGGCTCCACCGGGGAGCTGTTTTTT.